These T cell receptor beta chains were read from a single sample in a study of radiation and T cells in renal cell carcinoma. Libraries were prepared by immunoSEQ multiplex PCR; TCRdb keeps only in-frame clonotypes and omits some of them. Here the sample spans approximately 120,000 clones, over 75% being singletons. Here the sequenced sample was blood, taken from a patient whose treatment included radiotherapy and nephrectomy. The receptor set was obtained from a middle-aged man with renal cell carcinoma. Both conserved end residues are part of each CDR3. D genes are given only for firm matches. Some rows have no size entry. The others give once, few or many, or a class for an expanded clone.

CDR3aa | CDR3nt | abundance | j_gene | v_gene | d_gene
CASSLYATPNNSPLHF | TGTGCCAGTAGTCTTTATGCCACACCGAATAATTCACCCCTCCACTTT | - | TRBJ1-6 | TRBV19 | -
CASSLDGSTSYEQYF | TGTGCCAGCAGCTTAGACGGTTCTACGTCCTACGAGCAGTACTTC | - | TRBJ2-7 | TRBV7-9 | -
CASSDRGIKENGYTF | TGTGCCAGCAGTGACAGGGGGATAAAAGAAAATGGCTACACCTTC | - | TRBJ1-2 | TRBV6-1 | TRBD1
CASSPTSSNTGELFF | TGTGCTAGCAGCCCCACTAGCTCAAACACCGGGGAGCTGTTTTTT | - | TRBJ2-2 | TRBV7-7 | -
CASSLAEPYNEQFF | TGTGCCAGCAGCTTAGCTGAGCCCTACAATGAGCAGTTCTTC | - | TRBJ2-1 | TRBV7-2 | -
CASRGGASGNTIYF | TGCGCCAGCAGAGGAGGGGCCTCTGGAAACACCATATATTTT | - | TRBJ1-3 | TRBV5-1 | -
CASSLSGGGGQPQHF | TGTGCCAGCAGTTTATCCGGGGGCGGCGGTCAGCCCCAGCATTTT | few | TRBJ1-5 | TRBV2 | -
CSVENFLTGRDEQYF | TGCAGCGTCGAGAACTTTTTGACGGGAAGAGACGAGCAGTACTTC | - | TRBJ2-7 | TRBV29-1 | -
CATSFLAGRTDTQYF | TGCGCCACGTCATTTTTAGCGGGACGCACAGATACGCAGTATTTT | - | TRBJ2-3 | TRBV4-1 | TRBD2
CASNGGAEETQYF | TGTGCCAGCAATGGGGGGGCGGAAGAGACCCAGTACTTC | - | TRBJ2-5 | TRBV7-8 | -
CASSLESSGSYEQYF | TGTGCCAGCAGCTTAGAGTCTAGCGGGTCCTACGAGCAGTACTTC | once | TRBJ2-7 | TRBV7-6 | TRBD2
CAWNLRGQPQHF | TGTGCCTGGAACTTGCGGGGGCAGCCCCAGCATTTT | - | TRBJ1-5 | TRBV30 | -
CASSENREETQYF | TGTGCCAGCAGTGAAAACAGGGAAGAGACCCAGTACTTC | - | TRBJ2-5 | TRBV2 | -
CASSLELGTVPDQPQHF | TGTGCCAGCAGCTTGGAACTTGGGACAGTTCCGGATCAGCCCCAGCATTTT | few | TRBJ1-5 | TRBV5-5 | TRBD1
CASMSLKEQPQHF | TGTGCCAGCATGTCCCTGAAGGAACAGCCCCAGCATTTT | - | TRBJ1-5 | TRBV6-1 | -
CACTGQHTEAFF | TGTGCCTGCACGGGACAGCACACTGAAGCTTTCTTT | few | TRBJ1-1 | TRBV30 | TRBD1
CAIFDRTAYRGYTF | TGTGCCATCTTCGACAGGACGGCTTATAGGGGCTACACCTTC | - | TRBJ1-2 | TRBV28 | -
CAWSDSQLLNEKLFF | TGTGCCTGGAGCGACAGCCAGCTACTTAATGAAAAACTGTTTTTT | few | TRBJ1-4 | TRBV30 | -
CASSAGQGTDTQYF | TGTGCCAGCAGCGCGGGACAGGGAACAGATACGCAGTATTTT | - | TRBJ2-3 | TRBV13 | TRBD1
CASYRGSGNIQYF | TGTGCCTCATACAGGGGGTCTGGAAACATTCAGTACTTC | - | TRBJ2-4 | TRBV2 | TRBD1